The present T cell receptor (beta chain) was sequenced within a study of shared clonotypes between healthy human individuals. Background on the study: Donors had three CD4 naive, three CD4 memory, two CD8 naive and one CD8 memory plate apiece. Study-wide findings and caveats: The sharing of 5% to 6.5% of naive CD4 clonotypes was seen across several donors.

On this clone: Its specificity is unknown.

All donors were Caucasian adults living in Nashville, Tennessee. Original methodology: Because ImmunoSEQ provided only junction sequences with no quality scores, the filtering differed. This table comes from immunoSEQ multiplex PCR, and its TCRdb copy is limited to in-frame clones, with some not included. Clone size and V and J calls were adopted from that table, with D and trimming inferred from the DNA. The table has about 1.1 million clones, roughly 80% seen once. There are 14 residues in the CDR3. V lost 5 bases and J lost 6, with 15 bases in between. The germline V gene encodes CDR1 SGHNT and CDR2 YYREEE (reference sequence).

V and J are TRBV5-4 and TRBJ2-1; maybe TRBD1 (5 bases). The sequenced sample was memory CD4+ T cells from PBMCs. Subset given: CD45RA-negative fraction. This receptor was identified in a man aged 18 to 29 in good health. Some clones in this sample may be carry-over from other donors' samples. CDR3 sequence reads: CASSSMTDLNEQFF. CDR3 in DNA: TGTGCCAGCAGTTCTATGACAGACCTCAATGAGCAGTTCTTC.